Each of the 15 T cell receptor beta chains below was sequenced from the same sample in a study of OX40 agonist ivuxolimab in advanced cancers. Here immunoSEQ multiplex PCR was the method, and the copy in TCRdb shows in-frame clones only, minus some. The table shows 65,000 to 85,000 clones, with around 90% occurring only once. The starting material was CD4+ or CD8+ T cells sorted from blood, obtained in a trial of the OX40 agonist ivuxolimab. These TCRs come from an adult with an advanced solid tumor such as melanoma, head and neck, liver or kidney cancer.

The chain joins TRBV5-1 to TRBJ2-2, with D unresolved. The ends were cut back, 0 bases at V and 1 base at J, with 4 bases in the middle. The CDR3 has 14 amino acids. Germline V lookup: CDR1 SGHRS, CDR2 YFSETQ. CDR3 DNA: TGCGCCAGCAGCTTGGGCTTGAACACCGGGGAGCTGTTTTTT. This gives the protein CASSLGLNTGELFF.

CDR3 bases: TGTGCCAGCAGTATACTAGCGGGCCGCACAGATACGCAGTATTTT. The encoded protein is CASSILAGRTDTQYF. The chain has TRBV6-5 and TRBJ2-3; TRBD2 matches 9 bases. V lost 5 bases to trimming and J lost 1 base; unmatched junction nucleotides: 4. Per the germline V gene, CDR1 is MNHEY and CDR2 is SVGAGI. The CDR3 is 15 amino acids.

The rearrangement joins TRBV7-2 to TRBJ1-1; D gene unclear. Germline V gene lookup returns CDR1 SGHTA and CDR2 FQGNSA. The CDR3 is made up of 14 amino acids. Trimming removed 1 base from V and 1 base from J, with 7 bases in between. Here the CDR3 reads CASSLESANTEAFF. DNA for the CDR3: TGTGCCAGCAGCTTAGAATCGGCGAACACTGAAGCTTTCTTT.

The gene calls are TRBV11-3 and TRBJ2-1, with a possible D match to TRBD1 (6 bases). Trimming shortened V by 0 bases and J by 8 bases, and 11 bases separated the two germline ends. The CDR3 extends over 14 amino acids. Germline-derived CDR1 and CDR2 are SGHNT and YENEEA. The CDR3 DNA reads as TGTGCCAGCAGCTTAGATCACGACAGGTATGAGCAGTTCTTC. Protein: CASSLDHDRYEQFF.

V is TRBV30 and J is TRBJ1-5; D is undetermined. V gave up 3 bases and J gave up 2 bases, with 11 bases separating them. CDR3 size: 14 residues. Germline values: CDR1 GTSNPN, CDR2 SVGIG (reference sequence). CDR3 bases: TGTGCCTGGAGCGCAAATGTTGGCAATCAGCCCCAGCATTTT. Amino acids: CAWSANVGNQPQHF.

This sequence joins TRBV30 and TRBJ2-2, with 7 positions matching TRBD1. CDR3 length equals 14 residues. CDR1 GTSNPN and CDR2 SVGIG come from the germline V gene (reference sequence). V trimming: 1 base; J trimming: 3 bases; junction bases outside the gene matches: 2. The CDR3 is CAWSGQGYTGELFF. The CDR3 nucleotides read TGTGCCTGGAGTGGACAGGGTTACACCGGGGAGCTGTTTTTT.

CDR3 loop: CASRKLGANEKLFF. CDR3 in DNA: TGTGCCAGTAGAAAACTCGGGGCGAATGAAAAACTGTTTTTT. The chain uses TRBV19 and TRBJ1-4; D is possibly TRBD1 (5 bases). V was clipped by 6 bases and J by 5 bases, with 13 bases between them. Per the germline V gene, CDR1 is LNHDA and CDR2 is SQIVND (reference sequence). The CDR3 contains 14 residues.

The rearrangement uses TRBV30 and TRBJ1-3; TRBD1 matches 9 bases. The CDR3 is 14 amino acids. Germline CDR1 GTSNPN, CDR2 SVGIG (reference sequence). With V trimmed by 3 bases and J by 3 bases, 3 bases remained unmatched. DNA of the CDR3: TGTGCCTGGAGAAGGGACAGGGATGGAAACACCATATATTTT. As protein: CAWRRDRDGNTIYF.

V usage is TRBV5-1 and J usage is TRBJ2-1; TRBD1 matches 8 bases. The CDR3 extends over 15 amino acids. After removal of 3 bases from V and 5 bases from J, the junction contained 7 bases not matched to a gene. Germline assignment: CDR1 SGHRS and CDR2 YFSETQ. CDR3 coding DNA: TGCGCCAGCAGCTCCGGACAGGGTTTCAACAATGAGCAGTTCTTC. Protein sequence: CASSSGQGFNNEQFF.

The CDR3 reads CASSERGGGELFF. Written as DNA, the CDR3 is TGTGCCAGCAGTGAAAGGGGAGGCGGGGAGCTGTTTTTT. The V call is TRBV6-4, the J call TRBJ2-2, with D possibly TRBD2 on 6 matching bases. V was shortened by 3 bases and J by 7 bases, with 9 bases between the two germline ends. The length of the CDR3 is 13 residues. Germline CDR1 and CDR2: MRHNA and SNTAGT.

The chain recombines TRBV6-5 with TRBJ2-7; TRBD2 aligns across 9 bases. The V gene's germline CDR1 is MNHEY and CDR2 SVGAGI. V lost 1 base, J lost 2 bases, and 6 bases stayed unmatched. The length of the CDR3 is 16 residues. Written as DNA, the CDR3 is TGTGCCAGCAGTTACTGGAGCGGGGGGTACCCCTACGAGCAGTACTTC. Encoded protein: CASSYWSGGYPYEQYF.

The V gene is TRBV27, the J gene TRBJ1-1; 8 nucleotides align to TRBD1. CDR1 MNHEY and CDR2 SMNVEV come from the germline V gene (reference sequence). The J segment lost 0 bases and the V segment lost 5 bases, leaving 11 bases of the junction unmatched. This CDR3 has 17 residues. The chain's CDR3 is CASSPWRTGIMNTEAFF. The CDR3 region has the DNA TGTGCCAGCAGTCCCTGGAGGACAGGGATCATGAACACTGAAGCTTTCTTT.

The chain combines TRBV13 with TRBJ2-7, with 8 positions matching TRBD2. Germline loops: CDR1 PRHDT, CDR2 FYEKMQ (reference sequence). This CDR3 is 14 amino acids long. The trim removed 5 bases at V and 3 bases at J, leaving 6 bases unmatched. The CDR3 DNA reads as TGTGCCAGCAGCGAGCGGGGGCCCAACTACGAGCAGTACTTC. Protein sequence: CASSERGPNYEQYF.

The chain combines TRBV5-4 with TRBJ2-2; D not resolved. This CDR3 comprises 15 residues. Trimming shortened V by 3 bases and J by 0 bases, and 9 bases separated the two germline ends. In germline, CDR1 is SGHNT, CDR2 YYREEE (reference sequence). The CDR3 coding sequence is TGTGCCAGCAGCTCGGCGGCGACGAACACCGGGGAGCTGTTTTTT. Translated: CASSSAATNTGELFF.

The CDR3 DNA reads as TGTGCCAGCAGTGGGCCAGGGTGGAGCACTGAAGCTTTCTTT. Its protein product is CASSGPGWSTEAFF. The chain joins TRBV6-1 to TRBJ1-1; weak D call: TRBD1 (5 bases). This CDR3 is 14 amino acids long. Trimming stripped 4 bases from V and 4 bases from J, with 13 bases between. The V gene's germline CDR1 is MNHNS and CDR2 SASEGT.